One T cell receptor beta chain is described in this entry. Its cognate antigen is unknown. The authors reverse transcribed all of the isolated RNA, so sequencing captured expressed TCRB transcripts. TCRdb's copy holds only in-frame clones and misses some; the assay was immunoSEQ multiplex PCR. The data contain more than 300,000 clones, approximately 9.9% of them singletons. The data were taken from a study of beta chain features in type 1 diabetes. Regarding the study as a whole: Within the patient group, naive, central memory and Treg TCRB repertoires appeared more similar to each other than within healthy donors. The study notes PCR might favor shorter templates equally in patients and controls. The study found moderately but significantly shorter TCRB CDR3s in all four CD4+ subsets of Type 1 diabetes patients.

Every donor provided one heparinised blood draw, which averaged roughly 120 mL. Germline CDR1 and CDR2: SGHDN and FVKESK. CDR3 length: 12 residues. V lost 4 bases and J lost 3, with 6 bases in between. The genes are TRBV14 and TRBJ1-2; D is unresolved. The clonotype was recovered from a man aged 30 to 39 with type 1 diabetes. The sample was central memory CD4+ T cells from blood. CDR3 region: CASSPLDYGYTF. In DNA form, the CDR3 reads TGTGCCAGCAGCCCCCTAGACTATGGCTACACCTTC.